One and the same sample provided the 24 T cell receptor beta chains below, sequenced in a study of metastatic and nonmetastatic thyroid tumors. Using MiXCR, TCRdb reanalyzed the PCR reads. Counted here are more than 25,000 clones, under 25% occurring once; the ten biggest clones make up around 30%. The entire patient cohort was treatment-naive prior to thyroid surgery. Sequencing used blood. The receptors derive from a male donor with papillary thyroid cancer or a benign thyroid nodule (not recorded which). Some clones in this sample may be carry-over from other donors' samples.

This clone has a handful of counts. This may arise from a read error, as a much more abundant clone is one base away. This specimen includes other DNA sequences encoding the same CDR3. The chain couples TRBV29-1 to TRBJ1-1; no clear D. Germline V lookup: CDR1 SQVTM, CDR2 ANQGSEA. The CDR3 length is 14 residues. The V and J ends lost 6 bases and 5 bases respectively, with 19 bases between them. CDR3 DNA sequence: TGCAGCGTGACAAAAGGTCAGGCTGGAACTGAAGCTTTCTTT. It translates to CSVTKGQAGTEAFF.

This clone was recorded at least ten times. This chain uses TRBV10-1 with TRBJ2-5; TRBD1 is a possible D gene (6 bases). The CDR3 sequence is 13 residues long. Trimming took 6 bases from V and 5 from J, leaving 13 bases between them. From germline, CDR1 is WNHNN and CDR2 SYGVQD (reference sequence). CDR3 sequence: CASSPGVVETQYF. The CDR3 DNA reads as TGCGCCAGCAGCCCAGGGGTAGTGGAGACCCAGTACTTC.

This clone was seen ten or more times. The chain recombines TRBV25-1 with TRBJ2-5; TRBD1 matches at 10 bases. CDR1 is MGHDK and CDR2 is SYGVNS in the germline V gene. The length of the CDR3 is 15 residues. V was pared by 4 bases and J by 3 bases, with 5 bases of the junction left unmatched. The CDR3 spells CASSAGQGTEETQYF. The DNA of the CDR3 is TGTGCCAGCAGTGCGGGACAGGGGACGGAAGAGACCCAGTACTTC.

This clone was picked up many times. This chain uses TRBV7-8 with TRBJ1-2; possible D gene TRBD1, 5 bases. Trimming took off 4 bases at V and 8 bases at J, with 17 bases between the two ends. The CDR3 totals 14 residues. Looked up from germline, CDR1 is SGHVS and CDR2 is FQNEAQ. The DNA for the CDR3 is TGTGCCAGCAGCTCCTCGGGACTCCGTGAGGGCTACACCTTC. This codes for CASSSSGLREGYTF.

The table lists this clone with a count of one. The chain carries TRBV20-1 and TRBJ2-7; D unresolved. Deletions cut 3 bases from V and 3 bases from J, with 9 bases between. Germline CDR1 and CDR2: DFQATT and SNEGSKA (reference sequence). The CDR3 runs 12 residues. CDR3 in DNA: TGCAGTGCTAGGTTCTTACGCTACGAGCAGTACTTC. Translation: CSARFLRYEQYF.

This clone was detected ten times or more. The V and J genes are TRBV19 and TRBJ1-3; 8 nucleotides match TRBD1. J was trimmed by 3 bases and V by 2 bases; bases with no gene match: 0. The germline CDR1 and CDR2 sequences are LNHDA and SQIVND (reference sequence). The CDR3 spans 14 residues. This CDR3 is CASSITGGGNTIYF. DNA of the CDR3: TGTGCCAGTAGTATAACAGGGGGTGGAAACACCATATATTTT.

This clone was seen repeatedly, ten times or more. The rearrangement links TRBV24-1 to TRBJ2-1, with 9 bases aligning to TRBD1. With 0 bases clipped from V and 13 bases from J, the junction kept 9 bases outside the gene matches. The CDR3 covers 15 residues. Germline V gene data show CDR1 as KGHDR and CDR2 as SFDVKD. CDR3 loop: CATSDLGTGGPIQFF. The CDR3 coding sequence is TGTGCCACCAGTGATTTGGGCACAGGGGGCCCAATCCAGTTCTTC.

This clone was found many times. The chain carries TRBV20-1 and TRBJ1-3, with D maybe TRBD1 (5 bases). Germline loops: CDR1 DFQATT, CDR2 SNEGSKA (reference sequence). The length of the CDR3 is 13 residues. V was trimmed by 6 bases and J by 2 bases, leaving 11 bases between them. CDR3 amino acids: CSAGTPAGNTIYF. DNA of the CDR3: TGCAGTGCAGGGACCCCAGCTGGAAACACCATATATTTT.

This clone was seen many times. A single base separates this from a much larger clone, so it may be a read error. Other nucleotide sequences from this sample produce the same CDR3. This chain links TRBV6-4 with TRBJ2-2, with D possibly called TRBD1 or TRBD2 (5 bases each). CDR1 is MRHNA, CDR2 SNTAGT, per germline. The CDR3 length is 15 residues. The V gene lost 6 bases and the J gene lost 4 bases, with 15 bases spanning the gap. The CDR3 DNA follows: TGTGCCAGCAGCGACCGGGGCGGTAGCACCGGGGAGCTGTTTTTT. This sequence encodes CASSDRGGSTGELFF.

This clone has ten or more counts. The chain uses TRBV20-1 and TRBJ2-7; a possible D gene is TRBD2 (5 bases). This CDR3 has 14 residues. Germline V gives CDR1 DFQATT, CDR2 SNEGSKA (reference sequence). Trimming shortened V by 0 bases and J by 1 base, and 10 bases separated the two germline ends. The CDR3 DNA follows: TGCAGTGCTAGAGATCCTAGCAGTTCCTACGAGCAGTACTTC. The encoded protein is CSARDPSSSYEQYF.

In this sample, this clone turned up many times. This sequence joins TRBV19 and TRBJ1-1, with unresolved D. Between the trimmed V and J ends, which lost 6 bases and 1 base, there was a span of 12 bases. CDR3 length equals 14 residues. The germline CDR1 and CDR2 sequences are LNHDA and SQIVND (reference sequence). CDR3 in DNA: TGTGCCAGTAGCTTAGACGCGGCGAACACTGAAGCTTTCTTT. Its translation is CASSLDAANTEAFF.

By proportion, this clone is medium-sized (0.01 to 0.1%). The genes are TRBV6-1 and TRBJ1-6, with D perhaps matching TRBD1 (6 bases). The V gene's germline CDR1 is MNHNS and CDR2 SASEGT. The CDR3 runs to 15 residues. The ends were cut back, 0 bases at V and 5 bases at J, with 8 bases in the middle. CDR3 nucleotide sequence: TGTGCCAGCAGTGAAGCGGGGGACAATAATTCACCCCTCCACTTT. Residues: CASSEAGDNNSPLHF.

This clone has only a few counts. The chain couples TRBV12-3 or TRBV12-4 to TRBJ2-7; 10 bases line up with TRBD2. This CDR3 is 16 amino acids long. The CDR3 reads CASSLLLAGLPHEQSV. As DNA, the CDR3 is TGTGCCAGCAGTTTATTACTAGCGGGACTACCCCACGAGCAGTCCGTC.

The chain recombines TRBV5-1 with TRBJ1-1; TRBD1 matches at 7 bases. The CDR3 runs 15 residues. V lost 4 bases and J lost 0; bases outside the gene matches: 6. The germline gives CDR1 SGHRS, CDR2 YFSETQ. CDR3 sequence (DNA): TGCGCCAGCAGCCAGGTGGGACAGATGAACACTGAAGCTTTCTTT. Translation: CASSQVGQMNTEAFF.

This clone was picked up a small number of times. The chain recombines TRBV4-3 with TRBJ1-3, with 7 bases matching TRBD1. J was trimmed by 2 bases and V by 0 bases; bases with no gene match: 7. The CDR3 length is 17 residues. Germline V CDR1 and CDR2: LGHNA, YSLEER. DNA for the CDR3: TGCGCCAGCAGCCAAGATTTACGAACAGGGGCTGGAAACACCATATATTTT. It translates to CASSQDLRTGAGNTIYF.

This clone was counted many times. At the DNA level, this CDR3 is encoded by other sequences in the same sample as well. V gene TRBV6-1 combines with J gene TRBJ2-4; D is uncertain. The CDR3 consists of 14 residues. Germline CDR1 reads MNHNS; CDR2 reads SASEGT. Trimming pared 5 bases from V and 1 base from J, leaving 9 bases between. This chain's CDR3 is CASSLDEAKNIQYF. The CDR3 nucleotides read TGTGCCAGCAGTTTGGATGAGGCCAAAAACATTCAGTACTTC.

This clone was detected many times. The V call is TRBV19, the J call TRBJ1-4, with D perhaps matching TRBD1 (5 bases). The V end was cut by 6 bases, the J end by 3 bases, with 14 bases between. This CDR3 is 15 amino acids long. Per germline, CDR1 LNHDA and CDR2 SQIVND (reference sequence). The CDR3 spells CASSSPTVANEKLFF. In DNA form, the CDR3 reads TGTGCCAGTAGCAGCCCGACAGTGGCTAATGAAAAACTGTTTTTT.

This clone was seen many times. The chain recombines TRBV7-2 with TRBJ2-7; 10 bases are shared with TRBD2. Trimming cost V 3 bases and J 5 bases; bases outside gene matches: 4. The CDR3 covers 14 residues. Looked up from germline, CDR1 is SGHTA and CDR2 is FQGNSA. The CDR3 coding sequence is TGTGCCAGCAGCTTCTCCGGGACTAGCGACGAGCAGTACTTC. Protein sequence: CASSFSGTSDEQYF.

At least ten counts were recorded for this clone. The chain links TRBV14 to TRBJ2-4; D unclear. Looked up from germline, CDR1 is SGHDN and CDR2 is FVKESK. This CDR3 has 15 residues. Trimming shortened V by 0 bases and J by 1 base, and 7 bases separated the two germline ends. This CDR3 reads CASSQDWQAKNIQYF. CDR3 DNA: TGTGCCAGCAGCCAAGACTGGCAGGCCAAAAACATTCAGTACTTC.

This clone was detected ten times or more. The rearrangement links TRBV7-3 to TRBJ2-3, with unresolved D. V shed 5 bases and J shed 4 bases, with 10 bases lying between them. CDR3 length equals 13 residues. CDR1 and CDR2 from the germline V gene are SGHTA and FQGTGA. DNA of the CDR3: TGTGCCAGCAGCACAACCCGGGCAGATACGCAGTATTTT. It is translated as CASSTTRADTQYF. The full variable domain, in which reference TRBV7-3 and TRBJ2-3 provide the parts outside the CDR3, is GAGVSQTPSNKVTEKGKYVELRCDPISGHTALYWYRQSLGQGPEFLIYFQGTGAADDSGLPNDRFFAVRPEGSVSTLKIQRTERGDSAVYLCASSTTRADTQYFGPGTRLTVL.

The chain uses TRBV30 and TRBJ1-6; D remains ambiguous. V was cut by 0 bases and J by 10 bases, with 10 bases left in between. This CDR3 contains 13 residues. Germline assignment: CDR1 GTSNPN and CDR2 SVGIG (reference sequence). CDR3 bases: TGTGCCTGGAGTGTTGGGGTGTGGTCACCCCTCCACTTT. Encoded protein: CAWSVGVWSPLHF.

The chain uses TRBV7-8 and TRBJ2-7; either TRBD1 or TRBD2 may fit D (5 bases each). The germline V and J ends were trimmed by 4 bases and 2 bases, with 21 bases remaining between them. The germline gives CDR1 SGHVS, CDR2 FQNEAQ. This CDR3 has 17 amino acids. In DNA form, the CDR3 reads TGTGCCAGCAGCTCAAGATATGGGACGTTTGAGACCTACGAGCAGTACTTC. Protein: CASSSRYGTFETYEQYF.

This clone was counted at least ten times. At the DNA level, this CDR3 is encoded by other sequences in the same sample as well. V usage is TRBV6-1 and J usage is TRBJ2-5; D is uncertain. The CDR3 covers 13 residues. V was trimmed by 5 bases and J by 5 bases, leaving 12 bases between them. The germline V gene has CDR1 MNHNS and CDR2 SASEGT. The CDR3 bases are TGTGCCAGCAGTCGGACGGAAAAGGAGACCCAGTACTTC. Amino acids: CASSRTEKETQYF.

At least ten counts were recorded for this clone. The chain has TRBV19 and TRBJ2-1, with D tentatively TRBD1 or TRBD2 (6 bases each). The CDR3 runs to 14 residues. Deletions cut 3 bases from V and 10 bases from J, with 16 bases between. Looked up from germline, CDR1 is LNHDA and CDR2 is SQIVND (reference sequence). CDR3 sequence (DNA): TGTGCCAGTAGTATTCCCTCGGGGGCGGCGGAGCAGTTCTTC. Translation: CASSIPSGAAEQFF.